This T cell receptor beta chain was profiled in a study of cytomegalovirus exposure and HLA in healthy donors. About the research overall: The 90 to 150 validation repertoires used the same platform as the roughly 670 first-cohort repertoires, a later analysis reported.

It was the approximately 130-subject validation cohort, separate from the roughly 700-subject first cohort, to which the donors belonged. The repertoire was sequenced with immunoSEQ multiplex PCR; TCRdb's copy has only in-frame clones and lacks some. Here the sample spans fewer than 200,000 clones, 89% being singletons. Notes on this clone: Antigen unknown.

Regarding the study as a whole: Cytomegalovirus association was listed for 164 TCR beta chains. Specificity of three CMV-associated chains for CMV antigens was verified in vitro.

The CDR3 contains 14 residues. In germline, CDR1 is SGHDT, CDR2 YYEEEE. With 0 bases removed from V and 3 bases from J, the gap between germline ends came to 9 bases. The TCR was taken from a woman between 18 and 30 years old in good health and CMV-seropositive. The rearrangement links TRBV5-6 to TRBJ1-1; D unresolved. Sample: PBMCs. In DNA, the CDR3 is TGTGCCAGCAGCTTGGTTTGGGAGGACACTGAAGCTTTCTTT. It translates to CASSLVWEDTEAFF.